Shown below are 23 T cell receptor beta chains from a single sample sequenced in a study of human T cells and chemical hapten exposure. Specified time point: patch test 1, 2 weeks after DPC sensitization. Treatment of the sample: therapeutic diphenylcyclopropenone sensitization with weekly scalp DPC. TCRdb re-called the RACE reads through MiXCR, storing one row per CDR3 protein. This sample has 85,000 to 100,000 distinct CDR3 sequences, with under 15% found just once. Sequenced material: whole blood, taken in connection with sensitization to the hapten diphenylcyclopropenone (DPC). These TCRs come from a woman aged 40 to 50 with alopecia areata. Some clones in this sample may be carry-over from other donors' samples.

This clonotype came up a few times. V usage is TRBV30 and J usage is TRBJ2-2; possible D gene TRBD2, 6 bases. The germline CDR1 and CDR2 sequences are GTSNPN and SVGIG (reference sequence). This CDR3 is built from 15 residues. V lost 1 base to trimming and J lost 0 bases, with 9 bases between them. The CDR3 is CAWSGGTPNTGELFF. CDR3 bases: TGTGCCTGGAGTGGAGGGACTCCGAACACCGGGGAGCTGTTTTTT.

This clonotype was seen only a few times. The chain recombines TRBV4-2 with TRBJ2-6, with TRBD1 as a possible D gene (5 bases). Deletions cut 4 bases from V and 2 bases from J, with 9 bases between. CDR1 and CDR2 (germline): LGHNA, YNFKEQ. The CDR3 totals 15 residues. CDR3 DNA: TGTGCCAGCAGCCTCACGGACACTGGGGCCAACGTCCTGACTTTC. Protein: CASSLTDTGANVLTF.

This sequence joins TRBV20-1 and TRBJ2-7; TRBD2 is a possible D gene (5 bases). Germline V gene lookup returns CDR1 DFQATT and CDR2 SNEGSKA (reference sequence). The CDR3 loop spans 15 amino acids. Trimming left V 1 base short and J 0 bases short, with 13 bases between. This chain's CDR3 is CSARALHGDSYEQYF. CDR3 nucleotide sequence: TGCAGTGCTAGAGCCCTCCACGGGGACTCCTACGAGCAGTACTTC.

The sample holds a few counts of this clonotype. The chain recombines TRBV28 with TRBJ1-2, with D perhaps matching TRBD1 (6 bases). The CDR3 covers 15 residues. The V gene's germline CDR1 is MDHEN and CDR2 SYDVKM. V lost 8 bases, J lost 5 bases, and 21 bases lay in between. CDR3 in amino acids: CASGGGQGRGYGYTF. CDR3 sequence (DNA): TGTGCCAGCGGGGGCGGGCAGGGAAGAGGGTATGGCTACACCTTC.

The V call is TRBV6-1, the J call TRBJ2-1; D is unclear. Germline CDR1 and CDR2: MNHNS and SASEGT. V lost 3 bases, J lost 6 bases, and 12 bases lay in between. The CDR3 contains 14 residues. The DNA for the CDR3 is TGTGCCAGCAGTGATACTTCGGGCGGCAATGAGCAGTTCTTC. Protein: CASSDTSGGNEQFF.

In this sample, this clonotype turned up many times. The chain uses TRBV4-1 and TRBJ2-1; the D gene is possibly TRBD1 (6 bases). Germline values: CDR1 MGHRA, CDR2 YSYEKL. Trimming stripped 1 base from V and 1 base from J, with 8 bases between. The CDR3 is 15 residues long. In DNA form, the CDR3 reads TGCGCCAGCAGCCAAGTACAGGGTTCCTACAATGAGCAGTTCTTC. The encoded protein is CASSQVQGSYNEQFF.

J is TRBJ2-7 and V is TRBV2, with 7 bases identical to TRBD1. The CDR3 runs 17 residues. CDR1 is SNHLY and CDR2 is FYNNEI in the germline V gene. With V trimmed by 6 bases and J by 6 bases, 20 bases remained unmatched. CDR3 in DNA: TGTGCCAGCAGGTCACCTGAACAGGGGTGGCGGCCGGGCGAGCAGTACTTC. Amino acids: CASRSPEQGWRPGEQYF.

This rearrangement joins TRBV28 to TRBJ2-5; 10 bases align to TRBD1. V lost 1 base and J lost 5; bases outside the gene matches: 4. CDR1 MDHEN and CDR2 SYDVKM come from the germline V gene. This CDR3 comprises 15 residues. The CDR3, as DNA: TGTGCCAGCAGTTTATCGACAGGGGGCTTGGAGACCCAGTACTTC. The encoded protein is CASSLSTGGLETQYF.

This clonotype was seen more than once but under ten times. The V and J genes are TRBV6-6 and TRBJ2-1; 11 nucleotides align to TRBD2. Germline trimming cut 3 bases from V and 7 bases from J; bases unmatched to any gene: 2. CDR1 MNHNY and CDR2 SVGAGI come from the germline V gene (reference sequence). This CDR3 has 14 residues. CDR3 coding DNA: TGTGCCAGCAGTTATACTAGCGGGAGAAATGAGCAGTTCTTC. Translated, it gives CASSYTSGRNEQFF.

Only a few counts were recorded for this clonotype. The V and J genes are TRBV30 and TRBJ1-6, with 7 bases fitting TRBD1. The CDR3 is made up of 15 amino acids. Unmatched junction bases numbered 9, after V lost 4 bases and J lost 6 bases. In germline, CDR1 is GTSNPN, CDR2 SVGIG (reference sequence). CDR3 DNA sequence: TGTGCCTGGACCCTCGCTGGGACAGCTAATTCACCCCTCCACTTT. It codes for CAWTLAGTANSPLHF.

The genes are TRBV18 and TRBJ2-1; weak D call: TRBD2 (5 bases). Germline V gene data show CDR1 as KGHSH and CDR2 as LQKENI. The CDR3 sequence is 17 residues long. Trimming removed 5 bases at V and 0 bases at J, with 17 bases between. In DNA, the CDR3 is TGTGCCAGCTCAACCATTAGGGAGACGAGCTCCTACAATGAGCAGTTCTTC. Protein sequence: CASSTIRETSSYNEQFF.

This clonotype was detected ten times or more. V gene TRBV25-1 combines with J gene TRBJ2-7; D is undetermined. Between the trimmed V and J ends, which lost 1 base and 1 base, there was a span of 11 bases. The CDR3 has 15 residues. Germline V lookup: CDR1 MGHDK, CDR2 SYGVNS. DNA for the CDR3: TGTGCCAGCAGTGAATCAGACGCAACGTCCTACGAGCAGTACTTC. Residues: CASSESDATSYEQYF.

V gene TRBV24-1 combines with J gene TRBJ1-5; D is unresolved. Germline values: CDR1 KGHDR, CDR2 SFDVKD. Trimming cost V 5 bases and J 5 bases, with 9 bases left between them. This CDR3 has 13 amino acids. In DNA, the CDR3 is TGTGCCACCAGTGGACGGCTCGATCAGCCCCAGCATTTT. Its translation: CATSGRLDQPQHF.

This clonotype has a handful of counts. The V and J genes are TRBV28 and TRBJ2-4; D not certain. Germline V gives CDR1 MDHEN, CDR2 SYDVKM. Trimming removed 6 bases from V and 2 bases from J, with 14 bases in between. The CDR3 extends over 15 amino acids. This chain's CDR3 is CASRRSYEPKNIQYF. In DNA, the CDR3 is TGTGCCAGCAGAAGAAGCTATGAGCCCAAAAACATTCAGTACTTC.

This clonotype has more than one count but fewer than ten. V gene TRBV7-2 combines with J gene TRBJ1-5; 8 bases are a match to TRBD1. After removal of 5 bases from V and 6 bases from J, the junction contained 9 bases not matched to a gene. Germline V lookup: CDR1 SGHTA, CDR2 FQGNSA. The CDR3 covers 15 residues. The CDR3 here is CASSPFTGGGQPQHF. DNA for the CDR3: TGTGCCAGCAGCCCATTTACAGGGGGGGGTCAGCCCCAGCATTTT.

The CDR3, as DNA: TGCGCCAGCAGCTTTGGGGACAGCTTAGAGACCCAGTACTTC. It translates to CASSFGDSLETQYF. The genes are TRBV5-1 and TRBJ2-5; TRBD1 matches at 7 bases. The trim removed 2 bases at V and 4 bases at J, leaving 5 bases unmatched. Germline CDR1 is SGHRS and CDR2 is YFSETQ. CDR3 length: 14 amino acids.

This clonotype was picked up a small number of times. The rearrangement uses TRBV25-1 and TRBJ2-7; 11 bases agree with TRBD1. With 7 bases clipped from V and 5 bases from J, the junction kept 7 bases outside the gene matches. Germline V gene data show CDR1 as MGHDK and CDR2 as SYGVNS. The CDR3 extends over 14 amino acids. DNA of the CDR3: TGTGCCAGCATTCCGGGACAGGGGGACAACGAGCAGTACTTC. The encoded protein is CASIPGQGDNEQYF.

V is TRBV20-1 and J is TRBJ1-1; a possible D gene is TRBD1 (5 bases). The CDR3 length is 13 residues. Trimming took 1 base from V and 0 from J, leaving 6 bases between them. Germline values: CDR1 DFQATT, CDR2 SNEGSKA (reference sequence). The CDR3 sequence is CSARGGMNTEAFF. The CDR3 nucleotides are TGCAGTGCTAGAGGGGGCATGAACACTGAAGCTTTCTTT.

This clonotype came up a few times. The chain recombines TRBV23-1 with TRBJ2-3; 8 bases fit TRBD2. TRBV23-1 falls under the ORF class, with uncertain function. The junction had 13 bases not matched to a gene; V was cut back by 5 bases and J by 3 bases. The CDR3 consists of 17 residues. The CDR3 coding sequence is TGCGCCAGCAGTGGACCCGGGACTAGTGCTTCTACAGATACGCAGTATTTT. The encoded protein is CASSGPGTSASTDTQYF.

This chain uses TRBV6-5 with TRBJ2-1, with D maybe TRBD2 (5 bases). Trimming removed 8 bases at V and 9 bases at J, with 17 bases between. CDR1 and CDR2 (germline): MNHEY, SVGAGI. CDR3 length: 13 residues. CDR3 bases: TGTGCCAGCCGCAACCTAATAGCGTCTGAGCAGTTCTTC. Encoded protein: CASRNLIASEQFF.

This rearrangement joins TRBV7-8 to TRBJ2-7, with D perhaps TRBD1 (6 bases). With 4 bases removed from V and 7 bases from J, the gap between germline ends came to 14 bases. From germline, CDR1 is SGHVS and CDR2 FQNEAQ. There are 13 residues in the CDR3. CDR3 sequence reads: CASSYRTQGEQYF. CDR3 coding DNA: TGTGCCAGCAGCTACAGAACCCAGGGGGAGCAGTACTTC.

This clonotype occurred many times. The chain employs TRBV20-1 and TRBJ1-6; D possibly corresponds to TRBD1 (5 bases). Germline CDR1 is DFQATT and CDR2 is SNEGSKA (reference sequence). This CDR3 is built from 14 residues. Trimming took off 3 bases at V and 6 bases at J, with 12 bases between the two ends. CDR3 DNA sequence: TGCAGTGCTAGGCGGGGGACCCTTAATTCACCCCTCCACTTT. Amino acid sequence: CSARRGTLNSPLHF.

This clonotype was seen repeatedly, ten times or more. J is TRBJ1-5 and V is TRBV5-1; D is uncertain. The CDR3 extends over 17 amino acids. V was clipped by 4 bases and J by 1 base, with 18 bases between them. Germline V gene lookup returns CDR1 SGHRS and CDR2 YFSETQ. This chain's CDR3 is CASSPLPRMESNQPQHF. DNA of the CDR3: TGCGCCAGCAGCCCCCTACCTAGGATGGAAAGCAATCAGCCCCAGCATTTT.